The sequence of this T cell receptor (beta chain) was determined in a study of OX40 agonist ivuxolimab in advanced cancers. The overall study: The diagnoses of dose-escalation patients were hepatocellular carcinoma, melanoma, renal cell or head and neck cancer. Findings of the study overall: Antigen targets of the expanded peripheral T cells went undetermined.

As concerns this clone: Its antigen is unknown.

This table comes from immunoSEQ multiplex PCR, and its TCRdb copy is limited to in-frame clones, with some not included. The profile shows some 86,000 clones, 87% of them singletons. The CDR3 is 12 residues long. Trimming removed 6 bases from V and 0 bases from J, with 4 bases in between. CDR1 and CDR2 from the germline V gene are MDHEN and SYDVKM. This specimen consisted of CD4+ or CD8+ T cells sorted from blood, obtained in a trial of the OX40 agonist ivuxolimab. The V and J genes are TRBV28 and TRBJ2-3; D gene ambiguous. The receptor was isolated from an adult with an advanced solid tumor such as melanoma, head and neck, liver or kidney cancer. CDR3 sequence: CASRDSTDTQYF. The DNA for the CDR3 is TGTGCCAGCAGAGACAGCACAGATACGCAGTATTTT.